The rows below give T cell receptor beta chains drawn from one sample of a study of regulatory T cells in long-lasting Graves disease. Via MiXCR, TCRdb re-called the multiplex PCR reads, giving one row per CDR3 protein. The data contain approximately 470,000 distinct CDR3 sequences, 15% to 20% of them singletons. Another study also made use of these data, one on T cells in Graves' hyperthyroidism and ophthalmopathy.

The material was peripheral blood mononuclear cells (PBMCs), obtained at new diagnosis, from a patient treated with antithyroid drugs. These receptors all come from a man aged 35-49 years with Graves disease. Each CDR3 is given with its conserved first and last residue. Fields, in order: J gene, D gene, V gene, clone size, CDR3 protein, CDR3 DNA. The D gene is left open where the match is weak. Expanded clones are given a class, and other clones once, few, many or no size at all.

j_call: TRBJ1-1; d_call: TRBD1; v_call: TRBV27; clone_size: few; cdr3_aa: CASSLRRTGIGTEAFF; cdr3_nt: TGTGCCAGCAGTTTACGTAGGACAGGGATTGGCACTGAAGCTTTCTTT
j_call: TRBJ2-1; d_call: TRBD2; v_call: TRBV7-3; clone_size: -; cdr3_aa: CASSLVLTSGSINEQFF; cdr3_nt: TGTGCCAGCAGCTTAGTGTTGACTAGCGGGAGTATCAATGAGCAGTTCTTC
j_call: TRBJ2-2; d_call: TRBD2; v_call: TRBV19; clone_size: -; cdr3_aa: CASSFSGMERTGELFF; cdr3_nt: TGTGCCAGTAGTTTTAGCGGGATGGAGAGGACCGGGGAGCTGTTTTTT
j_call: TRBJ2-3; d_call: -; v_call: TRBV2; clone_size: many; cdr3_aa: CASSARGFWVTQYF; cdr3_nt: TGTGCCAGCAGTGCCAGGGGCTTTTGGGTTACGCAGTATTTT
j_call: TRBJ2-2; d_call: -; v_call: TRBV6-5; clone_size: -; cdr3_aa: CACSYSQTINTGELFF; cdr3_nt: TGTGCCTGCAGTTACTCCCAGACAATTAACACCGGGGAGCTGTTTTTT
j_call: TRBJ2-4; d_call: -; v_call: TRBV7-9; clone_size: many; cdr3_aa: CASSPDDRWGSIQYF; cdr3_nt: TGTGCCAGCAGCCCAGACGACAGGTGGGGGAGCATTCAGTACTTC
j_call: TRBJ2-1; d_call: TRBD2; v_call: TRBV11-2; clone_size: many; cdr3_aa: CASSAGLAGIDEQFF; cdr3_nt: TGTGCCAGCAGCGCCGGACTAGCGGGAATCGATGAGCAGTTCTTC
j_call: TRBJ1-4; d_call: -; v_call: TRBV6-1; clone_size: -; cdr3_aa: CASSRDGERLFF; cdr3_nt: TGTGCCAGCAGCCGGGACGGCGAAAGACTGTTTTTT
j_call: TRBJ2-2; d_call: -; v_call: TRBV12-3/TRBV12-4; clone_size: few; cdr3_aa: CASSLLTGYGELFF; cdr3_nt: TGTGCCAGCAGTTTATTAACAGGGTACGGGGAGCTGTTTTTT
j_call: TRBJ2-6; d_call: -; v_call: TRBV20-1; clone_size: few; cdr3_aa: CSAPQESLFSGANVLTF; cdr3_nt: TGCAGTGCTCCACAGGAGAGCCTATTCTCTGGGGCCAACGTCCTGACTTTC
j_call: TRBJ2-7; d_call: -; v_call: TRBV20-1; clone_size: many; cdr3_aa: CSAVRGGQYF; cdr3_nt: TGCAGTGCGGTTCGTGGCGGGCAGTACTTC
j_call: TRBJ2-7; d_call: -; v_call: TRBV30; clone_size: many; cdr3_aa: CAWSPLSGSAYEQYF; cdr3_nt: TGTGCCTGGAGTCCCCTTAGCGGTTCTGCCTACGAGCAGTACTTC
j_call: TRBJ2-1; d_call: -; v_call: TRBV6-1; clone_size: many; cdr3_aa: CASSSGTTTYNEQFF; cdr3_nt: TGTGCCAGCAGCTCCGGGACAACCACCTACAATGAGCAGTTCTTC
j_call: TRBJ2-3; d_call: -; v_call: TRBV6-1; clone_size: few; cdr3_aa: CASIGRESRTDTQYF; cdr3_nt: TGTGCCAGTATCGGTAGGGAGTCTCGCACAGATACGCAGTATTTT
j_call: TRBJ2-7; d_call: -; v_call: TRBV20-1; clone_size: many; cdr3_aa: CSAREGTVGYEQYF; cdr3_nt: TGCAGTGCTAGGGAGGGGACAGTGGGCTACGAGCAGTACTTC
j_call: TRBJ2-1; d_call: -; v_call: TRBV7-2; clone_size: few; cdr3_aa: CASSSVSGLEQFF; cdr3_nt: TGTGCCAGCAGCTCAGTCTCTGGACTTGAGCAGTTCTTC
j_call: TRBJ1-1; d_call: -; v_call: TRBV20-1; clone_size: -; cdr3_aa: CSARGGPTEAFF; cdr3_nt: TGCAGTGCTAGGGGGGGTCCCACTGAAGCTTTCTTT
j_call: TRBJ2-3; d_call: -; v_call: TRBV28; clone_size: -; cdr3_aa: CASSMGSGVRDTQYF; cdr3_nt: TGTGCCAGCAGTATGGGGTCTGGAGTTAGGGATACGCAGTATTTT
j_call: TRBJ2-7; d_call: TRBD1; v_call: TRBV7-9; clone_size: many; cdr3_aa: CASSFGTGDYEQYF; cdr3_nt: TGTGCCAGCAGCTTTGGGACAGGGGACTACGAGCAGTACTTC
j_call: TRBJ2-3; d_call: TRBD2; v_call: TRBV7-3; clone_size: -; cdr3_aa: CASSRGLAGDNTQYF; cdr3_nt: TGTGCCAGCAGTCGCGGACTAGCGGGCGACAATACGCAGTATTTT
j_call: TRBJ1-6; d_call: -; v_call: TRBV20-1; clone_size: -; cdr3_aa: CSARQGGSHNSPLHF; cdr3_nt: TGCAGTGCTAGACAGGGCGGGTCGCATAATTCACCCCTCCACTTT
j_call: TRBJ2-7; d_call: -; v_call: TRBV28; clone_size: many; cdr3_aa: CTTSGTEEYEQYF; cdr3_nt: TGTACCACCTCCGGGACGGAAGAATACGAGCAGTACTTC
j_call: TRBJ2-5; d_call: TRBD1; v_call: TRBV15; clone_size: many; cdr3_aa: CATSRDIGTGVETQYF; cdr3_nt: TGTGCCACCAGCAGAGATATTGGGACAGGGGTAGAGACCCAGTACTTC
j_call: TRBJ2-1; d_call: -; v_call: TRBV27; clone_size: many; cdr3_aa: CASSLAQASYNEQFF; cdr3_nt: TGTGCCAGCAGTTTAGCACAGGCTTCCTACAATGAGCAGTTCTTC
j_call: TRBJ2-5; d_call: -; v_call: TRBV5-5; clone_size: -; cdr3_aa: CASSLDWQETQYF; cdr3_nt: TGTGCCAGCAGCTTGGATTGGCAAGAGACCCAGTACTTC
j_call: TRBJ2-3; d_call: -; v_call: TRBV10-3; clone_size: many; cdr3_aa: CAIGYTDTQYF; cdr3_nt: TGTGCCATTGGATACACAGATACGCAGTATTTT
j_call: TRBJ2-7; d_call: -; v_call: TRBV5-1; clone_size: many; cdr3_aa: CATRRVVNSYEQYF; cdr3_nt: TGCGCCACCAGGCGGGTGGTGAACTCCTACGAGCAGTACTTC
j_call: TRBJ2-1; d_call: TRBD2; v_call: TRBV5-1; clone_size: many; cdr3_aa: CASSLGLAISYNEQFF; cdr3_nt: TGTGCCAGCAGCTTGGGACTAGCGATCTCCTACAATGAGCAGTTCTTC
j_call: TRBJ2-7; d_call: -; v_call: TRBV7-2; clone_size: many; cdr3_aa: CASSLGGTSREQYF; cdr3_nt: TGTGCCAGCAGCCTTGGGGGTACCTCTCGTGAGCAGTACTTC
j_call: TRBJ2-3; d_call: TRBD2; v_call: TRBV6-2/TRBV6-3; clone_size: -; cdr3_aa: CASSYSYTAGGPGDTQYF; cdr3_nt: TGTGCCAGCAGTTACTCGTACACAGCGGGAGGGCCCGGAGATACGCAGTATTTT
j_call: TRBJ1-2; d_call: -; v_call: TRBV4-2; clone_size: few; cdr3_aa: CASSQGTANYGYTF; cdr3_nt: TGTGCCAGCAGCCAAGGGACAGCCAACTATGGCTACACCTTC
j_call: TRBJ1-4; d_call: -; v_call: TRBV5-1; clone_size: -; cdr3_aa: CASSLEQGIGKLFF; cdr3_nt: TGCGCCAGCAGCTTAGAACAGGGTATAGGAAAACTGTTTTTT
j_call: TRBJ2-4; d_call: TRBD1; v_call: TRBV29-1; clone_size: -; cdr3_aa: CSVGPGGNIQYF; cdr3_nt: TGCAGCGTTGGGCCAGGGGGAAACATTCAGTACTTC
j_call: TRBJ2-1; d_call: TRBD2; v_call: TRBV7-2; clone_size: few; cdr3_aa: CASSLGAGIYYNEQFF; cdr3_nt: TGTGCCAGCAGCTTAGGAGCGGGAATCTATTACAATGAGCAGTTCTTC
j_call: TRBJ2-2; d_call: -; v_call: TRBV5-1; clone_size: many; cdr3_aa: CASNPGATGELFF; cdr3_nt: TGCGCCAGCAATCCAGGGGCCACCGGGGAGCTGTTTTTT
j_call: TRBJ1-4; d_call: TRBD1; v_call: TRBV7-2; clone_size: many; cdr3_aa: CASAPGQGNEKLFF; cdr3_nt: TGTGCCAGCGCCCCGGGACAGGGGAATGAAAAACTGTTTTTT
j_call: TRBJ2-1; d_call: -; v_call: TRBV2; clone_size: many; cdr3_aa: CASSEARRNEQFF; cdr3_nt: TGTGCCAGCAGTGAAGCTCGTCGGAATGAGCAGTTCTTC
j_call: TRBJ2-3; d_call: -; v_call: TRBV28; clone_size: many; cdr3_aa: CASTYLDTDTQYF; cdr3_nt: TGTGCCAGCACATATCTGGACACAGATACGCAGTATTTT
j_call: TRBJ2-1; d_call: TRBD2; v_call: TRBV4-1; clone_size: few; cdr3_aa: CASSQQREGYNEQFF; cdr3_nt: TGCGCCAGCAGCCAACAGCGGGAGGGCTACAATGAGCAGTTCTTC
j_call: TRBJ2-3; d_call: -; v_call: TRBV24-1; clone_size: many; cdr3_aa: CATSDPRRDTQYF; cdr3_nt: TGTGCCACCAGTGATCCCCGTAGGGATACGCAGTATTTT
j_call: TRBJ1-4; d_call: TRBD1; v_call: TRBV6-1; clone_size: -; cdr3_aa: CASRPQGANEKLFF; cdr3_nt: TGTGCCAGCAGGCCACAGGGGGCAAATGAAAAACTGTTTTTT
j_call: TRBJ1-5; d_call: TRBD1; v_call: TRBV7-2; clone_size: many; cdr3_aa: CASSLATGRTYQPQHF; cdr3_nt: TGTGCCAGCAGCTTAGCGACAGGGCGCACGTATCAGCCCCAGCATTTT
j_call: TRBJ2-7; d_call: -; v_call: TRBV6-1; clone_size: -; cdr3_aa: CASHTGLKGEQYF; cdr3_nt: TGTGCCAGCCACACGGGACTTAAAGGCGAGCAGTACTTC
j_call: TRBJ2-3; d_call: -; v_call: TRBV24-1; clone_size: many; cdr3_aa: CATSDAAGSGWDTQYF; cdr3_nt: TGTGCCACCAGTGATGCCGCGGGATCCGGGTGGGATACGCAGTATTTT
j_call: TRBJ2-2; d_call: -; v_call: TRBV18; clone_size: many; cdr3_aa: CATSQDKSTGELFF; cdr3_nt: TGTGCCACCTCCCAAGACAAAAGCACCGGGGAGCTGTTTTTT
j_call: TRBJ2-7; d_call: -; v_call: TRBV27; clone_size: few; cdr3_aa: CASTGVVDDRYEQYF; cdr3_nt: TGTGCCAGCACCGGCGTTGTTGACGACCGGTACGAGCAGTACTTC
j_call: TRBJ2-3; d_call: -; v_call: TRBV29-1; clone_size: -; cdr3_aa: CSVDVASTDTQYF; cdr3_nt: TGCAGCGTTGACGTCGCTAGCACAGATACGCAGTATTTT
j_call: TRBJ2-5; d_call: TRBD2; v_call: TRBV12-3/TRBV12-4; clone_size: many; cdr3_aa: CASSTPGGGRGETQYF; cdr3_nt: TGTGCCAGCAGTACCCCCGGGGGAGGGAGAGGAGAGACCCAGTACTTC
j_call: TRBJ1-2; d_call: TRBD1; v_call: TRBV5-1; clone_size: few; cdr3_aa: CTSRRDRDRGHGYTF; cdr3_nt: TGCACCAGCAGACGGGACCGGGACAGGGGCCACGGCTACACCTTC
j_call: TRBJ2-7; d_call: -; v_call: TRBV3-1; clone_size: many; cdr3_aa: CASSAGPIYEQYF; cdr3_nt: TGTGCCAGCTCGGCAGGACCCATTTACGAGCAGTACTTC